This TCR beta chain stems from a study of CD8 T cells in ankylosing spondylitis. General observations from the study: Earlier studies detected some motif variants in reactive arthritis synovial fluid and blood. Made up of under 10 highly homologous variants, a TCR beta motif appeared characteristic of ankylosing spondylitis blood. As reported, disease-linked clones showed significant enrichment in matched ankylosing spondylitis synovial fluid.

This clonotype was seen ten or more times. Its antigen is still unknown. From germline, CDR1 is LGHNA and CDR2 YSLEER. V lost 1 base and J 5 bases, leaving 8 bases between the germline ends. The CDR3 runs 13 residues. Quantitative barcoded 5'-RACE was used to prepare TCR beta libraries. MiXCR, run by TCRdb on the 5' RACE reads, gives a single entry per CDR3 protein. The sample records about 510,000 distinct CDR3 sequences, roughly 5.2% being singletons. The receptor was isolated from a male donor with ankylosing spondylitis. This chain connects TRBV4-3 to TRBJ2-5, with D perhaps given as TRBD1 or TRBD2 (6 bases each). Sequencing input: blood, either unsorted or a sorted T cell fraction (not recorded which). This CDR3 is CASSQGGGETQYF. For the CDR3, the DNA is TGCGCCAGCAGCCAAGGAGGGGGGGAGACCCAGTACTTC.